This TCR beta chain came from a study of T-cell reconstitution after alpha-beta-depleted transplantation in children. This clonotype showed up many times. Unique molecular identifiers were used in preparing the TCRbeta library. MiXCR, applied by TCRdb to the PCR reads, yields one record per CDR3 protein. The table lists hundreds of thousands of distinct CDR3 sequences, around 17% of them singletons, with 0.9% to 1.2% in the top ten. V gave up 0 bases and J gave up 1 base; unmatched junction bases: 0. The germline CDR1 and CDR2 sequences are MNHEY and SVGAGI. The CDR3 sequence is 16 residues long. This TCR derives from a human donor who donated a stem cell graft to a child with acute myeloid leukemia. The material was PBMCs from the stem cell graft donor, obtained from the stem cell graft. The J gene is TRBJ2-3, the V gene TRBV6-5, with 11 bases fitting TRBD2. The CDR3, as DNA: TGTGCCAGCAGTTACTCGACTAGCGGGGGCACAGATACGCAGTATTTT. Translating it yields CASSYSTSGGTDTQYF.